This is a list of T cell receptor beta chains from one sample in a study of neurological immune-mediated disorders. TCRdb recomputed calls from the 5' RACE reads with MiXCR, one row per CDR3 protein. There are about 41,000 distinct CDR3 sequences in the sample; 2% to 3% occur only once, and roughly 12% lies in the top ten. Sample: PBMCs. These receptors all come from a man aged 25 to 45 with multiple sclerosis. Each CDR3 is given with its conserved first and last residue. Each record gives: J gene, V gene, clone size, CDR3 protein. Clone size, where shown, is once, few, many, or a class for clones that have expanded.

>TRBJ2-7|TRBV12-3/TRBV12-4|many
CASTFSTGTYEQYF
>TRBJ1-1|TRBV6-2/TRBV6-3|many
CASSYRIGRANTEAFF
>TRBJ2-5|TRBV12-3/TRBV12-4|many
CASSPRPGEETQYF
>TRBJ2-7|TRBV11-2|many
CASSLTGGYEQYF
>TRBJ2-2|TRBV12-3/TRBV12-4|many
CASSAGGPDTGELFF
>TRBJ1-3|TRBV27|many
CASSLQGAAGNTIYF
>TRBJ1-4|TRBV29-1|many
CSVSTGGTENEKLFF
>TRBJ2-6|TRBV7-9|many
CASSVYRARGANVLTF
>TRBJ2-1|TRBV12-3/TRBV12-4|many
CASGGYNEQFF
>TRBJ2-1|TRBV5-1|many
CASRAGTSSGNEQFF
>TRBJ2-4|TRBV5-6|many
CASSSGTTWYF
>TRBJ2-3|TRBV20-1|many
CSAPPGLLTDTQYF
>TRBJ1-4|TRBV20-1|many
CSARDPRGNEKLFF
>TRBJ2-2|TRBV20-1|few
CSAISGRGYTGELFF
>TRBJ2-4|TRBV28|many
CASSLLSGGRKNIQYF
>TRBJ2-3|TRBV27|many
CASSFGRGVDTQYF
>TRBJ1-5|TRBV6-5|many
CASSYGYNQPQHF
>TRBJ2-1|TRBV28|many
CASRGLYTTDEQFF
>TRBJ2-5|TRBV5-5|many
CASSRIPQRGETQYF
>TRBJ2-3|TRBV12-3/TRBV12-4|many
CAIRREAGSTDTQYF
>TRBJ1-5|TRBV20-1|many
CSAQSDINQPQHF
>TRBJ2-3|TRBV6-6|many
CASSYRRTDTQYF
>TRBJ1-2|TRBV24-1|many
CATSDLSVSGSEGYTF
>TRBJ2-2|TRBV3-1|many
CASSPTRTGELFF
>TRBJ2-2|TRBV15|many
CATLNRPGGTGELFF
>TRBJ1-5|TRBV18|many
CASSLYDEPQHF
>TRBJ2-1|TRBV20-1|many
CSALDAYNEQFF
>TRBJ2-2|TRBV25-1|many
CASSDRGGWTGELFF
>TRBJ1-1|TRBV4-2|many
CASSRVIDEAFF
>TRBJ1-1|TRBV18|few
CASSRDRAGDTEAFF
>TRBJ2-1|TRBV20-1|many
CSARERLAGVYNEQFF
>TRBJ2-4|TRBV5-5|many
CASSLTGNGYIQYF
>TRBJ1-4|TRBV29-1|many
CSVGEGPEKLFF
>TRBJ2-2|TRBV9|many
CASSPTGAGELFF
>TRBJ1-5|TRBV5-1|many
CASSSGQGNQPQHF
>TRBJ2-1|TRBV6-5|many
CASSYSRGIYNEQFF
>TRBJ2-2|TRBV6-2/TRBV6-3|many
CASNRLFQAGVFTGELFF
>TRBJ1-1|TRBV4-1|many
CASSQRTGEAFF
>TRBJ1-5|TRBV28|many
CASSWEGELQHF
>TRBJ2-1|TRBV20-1|many
CSAPVKGIEQFF
>TRBJ2-1|TRBV20-1|many
CSARDQRTSYNEQFF
>TRBJ2-3|TRBV4-1|many
CASTSGGYGADTQYF
>TRBJ2-3|TRBV5-1|many
CASSPLTGSTDTQYF
>TRBJ2-1|TRBV6-5|many
CASSYSYRAFNLEQFF
>TRBJ1-6|TRBV28|many
CASLGDPRSLHF
>TRBJ1-2|TRBV25-1|many
CASSDRDEPLGGYTF
>TRBJ2-7|TRBV7-6|many
CASSLEWDYEQYF
>TRBJ2-1|TRBV20-1|many
CSVLADYNEQFF
>TRBJ1-2|TRBV10-3|NA
CAIRGLTSQGGYTF
>TRBJ1-1|TRBV10-3|many
CAIRVLGQGTEAFF
>TRBJ2-7|TRBV11-1|many
CASSREAGGYEQYF
>TRBJ2-1|TRBV29-1|many
CSLTPRGPDYNEQFF
>TRBJ2-3|TRBV20-1|many
CSASWRSTDTQYF